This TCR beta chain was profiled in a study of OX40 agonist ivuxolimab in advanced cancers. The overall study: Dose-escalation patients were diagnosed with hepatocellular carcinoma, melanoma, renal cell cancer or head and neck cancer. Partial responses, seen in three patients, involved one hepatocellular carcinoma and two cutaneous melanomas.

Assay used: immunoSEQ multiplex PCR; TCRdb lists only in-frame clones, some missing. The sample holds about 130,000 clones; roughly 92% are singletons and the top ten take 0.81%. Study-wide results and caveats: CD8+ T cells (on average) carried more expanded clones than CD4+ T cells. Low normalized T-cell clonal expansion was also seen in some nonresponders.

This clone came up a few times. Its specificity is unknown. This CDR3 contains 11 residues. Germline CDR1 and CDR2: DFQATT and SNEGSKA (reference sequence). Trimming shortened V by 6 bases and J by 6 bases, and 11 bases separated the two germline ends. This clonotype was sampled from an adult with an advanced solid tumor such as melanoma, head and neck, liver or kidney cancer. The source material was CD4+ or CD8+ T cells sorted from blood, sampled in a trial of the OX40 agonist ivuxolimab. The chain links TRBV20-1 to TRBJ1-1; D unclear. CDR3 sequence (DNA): TGCAGTGCCTCGACGTTTCCTGAAGCTTTCTTT. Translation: CSASTFPEAFF.